The clone carrying this TCR beta chain occurred many times. Unique molecular identifiers were attached to individual cDNA molecules during library preparation. TCRdb re-called the reads through MiXCR, storing one row per CDR3 protein. The sample shows about 120,000 distinct CDR3 sequences, less than 10% of them seen only once. Germline V gene data show CDR1 as SQVTM and CDR2 as ANQGSEA. The CDR3 totals 12 residues. V shed 7 bases and J shed 1 base, with 10 bases lying between them. The sample originates from a study of human T cells and chemical hapten exposure. It was from unfractionated whole blood that total RNA was extracted.

This rearrangement joins TRBV29-1 to TRBJ1-1; no definite D call. The source material was whole blood. This receptor was identified in a human donor in good health. Some clones in this sample may be carry-over from other donors' samples. The chain's CDR3 is CSANLQNTEAFF. The DNA for the CDR3 is TGCAGCGCTAACTTACAGAACACTGAAGCTTTCTTT.